This T cell receptor (beta chain) stems from a study of blood T cell repertoires in COVID-19. Turning to the study itself: Spain, Italy and the United States supplied samples that represented acute and convalescent COVID-19.

CDR3 length: 18 residues. V gave up 4 bases and J gave up 8 bases; unmatched junction bases: 11. Germline CDR1 reads SEHNR; CDR2 reads FQNEAQ (reference sequence). Method: immunoSEQ multiplex PCR; TCRdb's copy keeps in-frame clones and lacks some. The sample yields about 140,000 clones, about four fifths seen once. The receptor was derived from a woman aged 55-70 years with acute or convalescent COVID-19. The source material was peripheral blood. The V call is TRBV7-9, the J call TRBJ2-1, with 16 bases fitting TRBD2. DNA for the CDR3: TGTGCCAGCAGCTGGGGGACTAGCGGGAGGGCCGCTCTCGATGAGCAGTTCTTC. Amino acid sequence: CASSWGTSGRAALDEQFF.